A single T cell receptor (beta chain) is shown here with its context. The trim removed 11 bases at V and 4 bases at J, leaving 8 bases unmatched. The germline gives CDR1 MNHNS, CDR2 SASEGT. There are 13 residues in the CDR3. This specimen belongs to a study of cytomegalovirus exposure and HLA in healthy donors. PCR primers comprised 60 Vbeta and 13 Jbeta primers. Generated by immunoSEQ multiplex PCR, the TCRdb table keeps only in-frame clones and is missing some. This table holds approximately 140,000 clones, around 72% found once. Sequencing was done on a sample of PBMCs. The J gene is TRBJ1-1, the V gene TRBV6-1; 9 positions agree with TRBD1. This sequence was found in a woman in her 40s in good health and CMV-seronegative. CDR3 loop: CALSGTGSTEAFF. The CDR3 nucleotides are TGTGCCTTGTCCGGGACAGGGAGCACTGAAGCTTTCTTT.